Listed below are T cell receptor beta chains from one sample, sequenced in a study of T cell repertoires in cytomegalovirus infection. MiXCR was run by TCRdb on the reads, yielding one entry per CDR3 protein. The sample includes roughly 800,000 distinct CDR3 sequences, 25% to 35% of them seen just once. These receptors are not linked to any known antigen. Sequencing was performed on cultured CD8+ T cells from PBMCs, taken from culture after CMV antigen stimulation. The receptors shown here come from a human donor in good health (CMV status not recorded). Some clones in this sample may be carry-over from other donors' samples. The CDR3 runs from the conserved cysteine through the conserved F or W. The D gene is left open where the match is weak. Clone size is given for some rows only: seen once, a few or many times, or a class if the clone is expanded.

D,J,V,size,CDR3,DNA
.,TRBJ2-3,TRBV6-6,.,CASRGREAGPRGPDTQYF,TGTGCCAGCAGGGGCAGGGAGGCTGGCCCCAGGGGACCAGATACGCAGTATTTT
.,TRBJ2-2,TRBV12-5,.,CASGLAADRDTGELFF,TGTGCTAGTGGTTTGGCAGCCGACAGAGACACCGGGGAGCTGTTTTTT
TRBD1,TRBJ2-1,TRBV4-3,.,CASSQGRGSSSYNEQFF,TGCGCCAGCAGCCAAGGCAGGGGGAGCTCTTCCTACAATGAGCAGTTCTTC
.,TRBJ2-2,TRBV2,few,CASSEEGHGPGELFF,TGTGCCAGCAGTGAAGAGGGACACGGGCCCGGGGAGCTGTTTTTT
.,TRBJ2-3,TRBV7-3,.,CASSSAPGDTQYF,TGTGCCAGCAGCTCGGCCCCCGGAGATACGCAGTATTTT
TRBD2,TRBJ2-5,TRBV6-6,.,CASSYSNGVGGGGQETQYF,TGTGCCAGCAGTTACTCCAATGGAGTGGGTGGGGGGGGCCAAGAGACCCAGTACTTC
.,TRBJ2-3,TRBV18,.,CASSSKGFGTDTQYF,TGTGCCAGCTCATCGAAGGGGTTCGGGACAGATACGCAGTATTTT
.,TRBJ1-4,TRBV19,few,CASTRGPLTSTNEKLFF,TGTGCCAGTACCCGCGGACCTCTGACATCAACTAATGAAAAACTGTTTTTT
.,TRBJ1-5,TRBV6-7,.,CASELPQHF,TGTGCCAGCGAGTTGCCCCAGCATTTT
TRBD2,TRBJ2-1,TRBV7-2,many,CASSPLGGGYNEQFF,TGTGCCAGCAGCCCCTTGGGGGGGGGTTACAATGAGCAGTTCTTC
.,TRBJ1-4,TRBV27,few,CASSPTVDHEKLFF,TGTGCCAGCAGTCCGACAGTAGATCATGAAAAACTGTTTTTT